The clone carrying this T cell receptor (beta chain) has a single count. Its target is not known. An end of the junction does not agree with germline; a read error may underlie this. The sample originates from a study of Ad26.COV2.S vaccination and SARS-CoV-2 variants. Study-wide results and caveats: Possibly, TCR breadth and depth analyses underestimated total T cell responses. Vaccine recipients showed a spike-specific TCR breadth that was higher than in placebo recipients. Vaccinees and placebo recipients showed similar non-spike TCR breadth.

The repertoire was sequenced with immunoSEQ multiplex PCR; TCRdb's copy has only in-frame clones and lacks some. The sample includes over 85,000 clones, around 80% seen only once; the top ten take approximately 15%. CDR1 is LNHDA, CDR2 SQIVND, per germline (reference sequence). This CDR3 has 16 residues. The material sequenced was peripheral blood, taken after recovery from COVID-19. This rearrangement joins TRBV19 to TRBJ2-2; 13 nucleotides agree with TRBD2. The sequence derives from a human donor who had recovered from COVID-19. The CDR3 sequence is CASSPLAGGNSGELFF. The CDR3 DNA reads TGTGCCAGTAGTCCACTAGCGGGGGGGAACTCCGGGGAGCTGTTTTTT.